A single TCR beta chain is shown here with its context. Authors' methods: Reference gene primer amplification yielded estimated nucleated cell counts. TCRdb's copy holds only in-frame clones and misses some; the assay was immunoSEQ multiplex PCR. V, J and clone size derive from that table, while D and trimming were established from the DNA sequence. The sample includes hundreds of thousands of clones, around nine tenths seen only once; the top ten take 0.72%. The CDR3 has 14 residues. Trimming cost V 0 bases and J 5 bases, with 10 bases left between them. CDR1 and CDR2 (germline): LGHDT, YNNKEL (reference sequence). This sample is part of a study of blood T cell repertoires in COVID-19. Study in general: Sites across the United States, Italy and Spain contributed samples from acute and convalescent COVID-19. From T cells, B-cell-depleted T cells, or PBMCs came the material, which was cDNA or gDNA.

The V and J genes are TRBV3-1 (or the pseudogene TRBV3-2) and TRBJ1-2; no reliable D call. Sequenced material: peripheral blood. The source is a man aged 40-49 years with acute or convalescent COVID-19. CDR3 bases: TGTGCCAGCAGCCAAGACATCACAGATTATGGCTACACCTTC. This codes for CASSQDITDYGYTF.